One and the same sample provided the 3 T cell receptor beta chains below, sequenced in a study of blood T cell repertoires in COVID-19. The method was immunoSEQ multiplex PCR; TCRdb's version includes in-frame clones alone and lacks a portion of them. The sample has around 210,000 clones; roughly 75% are singletons. The sequenced sample consisted of peripheral blood. Receptor source: a woman aged 70 to 79 with acute or convalescent COVID-19.

The V and J genes are TRBV30 and TRBJ2-5, with TRBD1 as a possible D gene (5 bases). V was pared by 2 bases and J by 5 bases, with 9 bases between. Germline V lookup: CDR1 GTSNPN, CDR2 SVGIG (reference sequence). The CDR3 has 12 residues. This CDR3 reads CAWSSRAETQYF. CDR3 nucleotide sequence: TGTGCCTGGAGTAGCAGGGCGGAGACCCAGTACTTC. Full variable domain (remainder filled in from reference TRBV30 and TRBJ2-5): SQTIHQWPATLVQPVGSPLSLECTVEGTSNPNLYWYRQAAGRGLQLLFYSVGIGQISSEVPQNLSASRPQDRQFILSSKKLLLSDSGFYLCAWSSRAETQYFGPGTRLLVL.

V usage is TRBV28 and J usage is TRBJ1-1; possibly TRBD1 for D (6 bases). The CDR3 length is 12 residues. V was clipped by 6 bases and J by 5 bases, with 10 bases between them. CDR1 and CDR2 (germline): MDHEN, SYDVKM. CDR3 loop: CASRLRGTEAFF. CDR3 DNA: TGTGCCAGCAGACTGAGGGGGACTGAAGCTTTCTTT.

V usage is TRBV2 and J usage is TRBJ2-5, with TRBD1 identical over 7 bases. The CDR3 runs to 15 residues. V shed 4 bases, J shed 6 bases, and the junction held 11 bases outside the gene matches. Germline values: CDR1 SNHLY, CDR2 FYNNEI. The CDR3 DNA reads TGTGCCAGCAGTGTGTCCAGGGGGTACGGGCAGACCCAGTACTTC. Protein: CASSVSRGYGQTQYF.